This T cell receptor (beta chain) was sequenced in a study of cytomegalovirus exposure and HLA in healthy donors. Researchers ran the PCR with 60 Vbeta and 13 Jbeta primers. The assay was immunoSEQ multiplex PCR, and TCRdb's table has in-frame clones only and misses some. This sample has under 200,000 clones, with roughly four fifths found just once. V dropped 4 bases and J dropped 3; count of bases not matched to a gene: 5. From germline, CDR1 is MNHNS and CDR2 SASEGT. This CDR3 has 14 residues. The sequence came from a woman aged 18-30 years in good health and CMV-seronegative. Specimen: PBMCs. The chain links TRBV6-1 to TRBJ2-7; 8 bases line up with TRBD1. CDR3 DNA sequence: TGTGCCAGCAGTGTTCACAGGGGGGACTACGAGCAGTACTTC. Its protein is CASSVHRGDYEQYF.